These T cell receptor beta chains were read from a single sample in a study of CD8 T cells in ankylosing spondylitis. TCRdb used MiXCR to reprocess the 5' RACE reads, holding one entry per CDR3 protein. The table records around 150,000 distinct CDR3 sequences, about 16% of them present only once. Specimen: blood, either unsorted or a sorted T cell fraction (not recorded which). The origin of the receptors is a male donor with ankylosing spondylitis or in good health (not recorded which). Each CDR3 is given with its conserved first and last residue. Fields, in order: clone size, V gene, J gene, D gene, CDR3 protein, CDR3 DNA. D genes are given only for firm matches. The size field is filled for only some rows; it gives once, few, many or a size class.

size: few; V: TRBV28; J: TRBJ2-7; D: TRBD1; CDR3: CASSLVGTGPYEQYF; DNA: TGTGCCAGCAGTTTAGTGGGGACAGGGCCCTACGAGCAGTACTTC
size: few; V: TRBV7-2; J: TRBJ2-2; D: .; CDR3: CASSLDGGSNTGELFF; DNA: TGTGCCAGCAGCTTAGATGGGGGGTCGAACACCGGGGAGCTGTTTTTT
size: many; V: TRBV7-2; J: TRBJ2-1; D: TRBD2; CDR3: CASSPPGLVNEQFF; DNA: TGTGCCAGCAGCCCCCCGGGACTAGTTAATGAGCAGTTCTTC
size: .; V: TRBV5-1; J: TRBJ2-1; D: .; CDR3: CASSSPRQVSTDNEQFF; DNA: TGCGCCAGCAGCTCCCCCCGACAGGTATCGACCGACAATGAGCAGTTCTTC
size: .; V: TRBV5-1; J: TRBJ2-5; D: .; CDR3: CASSRDGQFQETQYF; DNA: TGCGCCAGCAGCCGAGACGGACAGTTCCAAGAGACCCAGTACTTC
size: .; V: TRBV21-1; J: TRBJ2-2; D: .; CDR3: CASSKLGVGLAVNTGELFF; DNA: TGTGCCAGCAGCAAATTGGGGGTGGGGCTAGCGGTGAACACCGGGGAGCTGTTTTTT
size: .; V: TRBV20-1; J: TRBJ1-5; D: .; CDR3: CSASRPSNQPQHF; DNA: TGCAGTGCTAGTAGACCTAGCAATCAGCCCCAGCATTTT
size: .; V: TRBV5-1; J: TRBJ1-3; D: .; CDR3: CASSLGGSSSGNTIYF; DNA: TGCGCCAGCAGCTTGGGTGGATCCAGCTCTGGAAACACCATATATTTT
size: .; V: TRBV12-3/TRBV12-4; J: TRBJ2-1; D: .; CDR3: CASSPEEDEQFF; DNA: TGTGCCAGCAGTCCAGAAGAGGATGAGCAGTTCTTC
size: .; V: TRBV5-1; J: TRBJ1-1; D: TRBD1; CDR3: CASSRTGGTLPNTEAFF; DNA: TGCGCCAGCAGCCGGACAGGGGGTACCTTGCCGAACACTGAAGCTTTCTTT
size: many; V: TRBV29-1; J: TRBJ1-3; D: .; CDR3: CSVLLPGNTIYF; DNA: TGCAGCGTTCTCCTGCCTGGAAACACCATATATTTT
size: few; V: TRBV12-3/TRBV12-4; J: TRBJ2-5; D: .; CDR3: CASSLWGYGTQYF; DNA: TGTGCCAGCAGTTTATGGGGATACGGGACCCAGTACTTC
size: few; V: TRBV20-1; J: TRBJ2-1; D: TRBD2; CDR3: CSARDPGLASSYNEQFF; DNA: TGCAGTGCTAGAGACCCGGGACTAGCGAGCTCCTACAATGAGCAGTTCTTC
size: .; V: TRBV4-2; J: TRBJ2-2; D: TRBD2; CDR3: CAISQEDGRVTGELFF; DNA: TGTGCCATCAGCCAAGAGGATGGGAGGGTGACCGGGGAGCTGTTTTTT
size: .; V: TRBV19; J: TRBJ1-5; D: TRBD1; CDR3: CVSSSGTAYSNQPQHF; DNA: TGTGTCAGTAGTAGCGGGACAGCATATAGCAATCAGCCCCAGCATTTT
size: .; V: TRBV29-1; J: TRBJ2-3; D: .; CDR3: CSLRGRGTDTQYF; DNA: TGCAGCTTGAGGGGACGCGGCACAGATACGCAGTATTTT
size: few; V: TRBV30; J: TRBJ2-5; D: TRBD2; CDR3: CALKGTSGKETQYF; DNA: TGTGCCTTGAAAGGGACTAGCGGGAAAGAGACCCAGTACTTC
size: many; V: TRBV12-3/TRBV12-4; J: TRBJ1-1; D: .; CDR3: CASSLSHEAFF; DNA: TGTGCCAGCAGTTTATCACATGAAGCTTTCTTT
size: many; V: TRBV5-5; J: TRBJ1-1; D: .; CDR3: CASSPRTGMNTEAFF; DNA: TGTGCCAGCAGCCCGCGGACGGGGATGAACACTGAAGCTTTCTTT
size: many; V: TRBV6-4; J: TRBJ2-1; D: TRBD2; CDR3: CASSDLAGHNEQFF; DNA: TGTGCCAGCAGTGACCTAGCGGGACACAATGAGCAGTTCTTC
size: many; V: TRBV20-1; J: TRBJ2-3; D: TRBD2; CDR3: CSARTSPDTQYF; DNA: TGCAGTGCTAGGACTAGCCCAGATACGCAGTATTTT
size: .; V: TRBV10-3; J: TRBJ2-2; D: TRBD1; CDR3: CAIRGTGLNTGELFF; DNA: TGTGCCATCAGAGGGACAGGGTTAAACACCGGGGAGCTGTTTTTT
size: many; V: TRBV29-1; J: TRBJ2-7; D: .; CDR3: CSVVKGPYEQYF; DNA: TGCAGCGTTGTTAAAGGTCCCTACGAGCAGTACTTC
size: many; V: TRBV28; J: TRBJ2-1; D: TRBD2; CDR3: CASSLIGWLAGGYNNEQFF; DNA: TGTGCCAGCAGTTTAATTGGTTGGCTAGCGGGAGGGTACAACAATGAGCAGTTCTTC
size: many; V: TRBV5-1; J: TRBJ1-1; D: .; CDR3: CASSQGFEAFF; DNA: TGCGCCAGCAGCCAGGGGTTTGAAGCTTTCTTT
size: .; V: TRBV12-3/TRBV12-4; J: TRBJ2-7; D: TRBD2; CDR3: CASSFAGGPNEQYF; DNA: TGTGCCAGCAGTTTCGCGGGAGGGCCCAACGAGCAGTACTTC
size: many; V: TRBV20-1; J: TRBJ2-1; D: TRBD2; CDR3: CSARSRLAGLYNEQFF; DNA: TGCAGTGCTAGAAGTCGCCTAGCGGGTTTATACAATGAGCAGTTCTTC
size: many; V: TRBV4-1; J: TRBJ1-5; D: .; CDR3: CASSQEGGIYSNQPQHF; DNA: TGCGCCAGCAGCCAAGAGGGAGGGATATATAGCAATCAGCCCCAGCATTTT
size: few; V: TRBV7-6; J: TRBJ1-6; D: TRBD1; CDR3: CASSSRQGPDNSPLHF; DNA: TGTGCCAGCAGCTCGAGACAGGGGCCCGATAATTCACCCCTCCACTTT
size: many; V: TRBV12-3/TRBV12-4; J: TRBJ2-2; D: .; CDR3: CASSPRGEGTGELFF; DNA: TGTGCCAGCAGTCCTCGTGGAGAGGGCACCGGGGAGCTGTTTTTT
size: many; V: TRBV12-3/TRBV12-4; J: TRBJ2-7; D: .; CDR3: CASSSTEVTYEQYF; DNA: TGTGCCAGCAGTTCAACCGAGGTGACCTACGAGCAGTACTTC
size: many; V: TRBV5-1; J: TRBJ2-1; D: TRBD2; CDR3: CASSLEGREFSDEQFF; DNA: TGCGCCAGCAGCTTGGAAGGGCGGGAGTTTAGCGATGAGCAGTTCTTC
size: once; V: TRBV4-2; J: TRBJ2-2; D: TRBD2; CDR3: CASSRTFGGGTNTGELFF; DNA: TGTGCCAGCAGCCGCACATTCGGCGGGGGAACGAACACCGGGGAGCTGTTTTTT
size: many; V: TRBV12-3/TRBV12-4; J: TRBJ1-2; D: TRBD1; CDR3: CASRRTGNYGYTF; DNA: TGTGCCAGCAGGCGGACAGGGAACTATGGCTACACCTTC
size: many; V: TRBV20-1; J: TRBJ2-1; D: .; CDR3: CSASGPPRGNEQFF; DNA: TGCAGTGCTAGTGGGCCCCCGCGGGGCAATGAGCAGTTCTTC
size: once; V: TRBV7-2; J: TRBJ2-7; D: .; CDR3: CASSPRSGQAYEQYF; DNA: TGTGCCAGCAGCCCCCGGAGCGGCCAAGCCTACGAGCAGTACTTC
size: many; V: TRBV20-1; J: TRBJ1-1; D: .; CDR3: CSAPDTPPYAFF; DNA: TGCAGTGCTCCGGACACACCACCCTATGCTTTCTTT
size: many; V: TRBV12-3/TRBV12-4; J: TRBJ2-2; D: .; CDR3: CASSETGELFF; DNA: TGTGCCAGCAGTGAAACCGGGGAGCTGTTTTTT
size: many; V: TRBV12-3/TRBV12-4; J: TRBJ2-1; D: .; CDR3: CASSLMGGNEQFF; DNA: TGTGCCAGCAGTTTAATGGGCGGCAATGAGCAGTTCTTC
size: .; V: TRBV2; J: TRBJ1-5; D: TRBD1; CDR3: CASSDRTGDQPQHF; DNA: TGTGCCAGCAGTGACAGGACAGGGGATCAGCCCCAGCATTTT
size: few; V: TRBV20-1; J: TRBJ1-2; D: .; CDR3: CSASSGGTNYGYTF; DNA: TGCAGTGCTAGTTCGGGCGGGACTAACTATGGCTACACCTTC
size: many; V: TRBV4-2; J: TRBJ2-5; D: .; CDR3: CASSQFARPQETQYF; DNA: TGTGCCAGCAGCCAATTCGCGAGGCCCCAAGAGACCCAGTACTTC
size: many; V: TRBV6-5; J: TRBJ1-2; D: .; CDR3: CASSYVQGTYGYTF; DNA: TGTGCCAGCAGTTACGTACAGGGAACCTATGGCTACACCTTC
size: few; V: TRBV18; J: TRBJ1-3; D: .; CDR3: CASSPSSGNTIYF; DNA: TGTGCCAGCTCACCGAGCTCTGGAAACACCATATATTTT
size: many; V: TRBV20-1; J: TRBJ2-3; D: .; CDR3: CSARDFKTDTQYF; DNA: TGCAGTGCTAGAGATTTTAAGACAGATACGCAGTATTTT
size: many; V: TRBV12-3/TRBV12-4; J: TRBJ2-1; D: TRBD1; CDR3: CASSLSAQGDNEQFF; DNA: TGTGCCAGCAGTTTAAGTGCCCAGGGGGACAATGAGCAGTTCTTC
size: .; V: TRBV20-1; J: TRBJ1-1; D: .; CDR3: CSARDLTGNTEAFF; DNA: TGCAGTGCTAGAGATCTAACAGGGAACACTGAAGCTTTCTTT
size: many; V: TRBV29-1; J: TRBJ1-2; D: .; CDR3: CSVERTVEGYTF; DNA: TGCAGCGTTGAAAGGACGGTAGAAGGCTACACCTTC
size: .; V: TRBV5-6; J: TRBJ2-6; D: .; CDR3: CASSLLQDPYSGANVLTF; DNA: TGTGCCAGCAGCTTATTACAGGATCCCTACTCTGGGGCCAACGTCCTGACTTTC
size: few; V: TRBV10-3; J: TRBJ2-1; D: TRBD2; CDR3: CAISSSSGQGTYNEQFF; DNA: TGTGCCATCAGCTCATCTAGCGGTCAGGGCACCTACAATGAGCAGTTCTTC
size: few; V: TRBV2; J: TRBJ2-7; D: TRBD2; CDR3: CASRDSPLRGRAFYEQYF; DNA: TGTGCCAGCAGAGACTCACCCCTTCGGGGGAGGGCGTTCTACGAGCAGTACTTC